These T cell receptor beta chains were read from a single sample in a study of cytomegalovirus exposure and HLA in healthy donors. Profiling relied on immunoSEQ multiplex PCR, and the TCRdb table lists in-frame clones only, not all of them. The repertoire has over 200,000 clones, over 65% of them found once; the top ten carry roughly 5.7%. The sequenced sample consisted of PBMCs. The origin of the receptors is a woman in her late teens or twenties in good health and CMV-seronegative. Each CDR3 is given with its conserved first and last residue. A D gene is named only where the DNA matches it firmly. Only some rows state a clone size, as once, few, many or a class for expanded clones.

len	v_gene	d_gene	j_gene	abundance	CDR3nt	CDR3aa
15	TRBV28	TRBD1	TRBJ2-1	-	TGTGCCAGCAGTTTATGGGGACAGGGCCACAATGAGCAGTTCTTC	CASSLWGQGHNEQFF
14	TRBV7-8	-	TRBJ1-5	-	TGTGCCAGCAGCCCCAACGCTAGGGATCAGCCCCAGCATTTT	CASSPNARDQPQHF
14	TRBV5-1	-	TRBJ1-2	-	TGCGCCAGCAGCACAGAGAGGGCCGGCTATGGCTACACCTTC	CASSTERAGYGYTF
14	TRBV27	-	TRBJ1-2	-	TGTGCCAGCAGCCCCCAGCAGGGGCACTATGGCTACACCTTC	CASSPQQGHYGYTF
15	TRBV5-1	TRBD1	TRBJ2-5	-	TGCGCCAGCAGCTCGGGACAGCCCTTCCAAGAGACCCAGTACTTC	CASSSGQPFQETQYF
13	TRBV6-5	-	TRBJ2-7	-	TGTGCCAGCAGTTACGGACTCTCTAGGGAGCAGTACTTC	CASSYGLSREQYF
13	TRBV27	TRBD1	TRBJ1-4	-	TGTGCCAGTACAACAGGGGGGCGGGAAAAACTGTTTTTT	CASTTGGREKLFF
16	TRBV5-4	-	TRBJ2-7	once	TGTGCCAGCAGCTTGGGGAGTGGCGGGAGAGAGGGGGGGCAGTACTTC	CASSLGSGGREGGQYF
15	TRBV6-5	-	TRBJ2-1	-	TGTGCCAGCAGTTACTCGGCGGAGGCCTGGAATGAGCAGTTCTTC	CASSYSAEAWNEQFF
13	TRBV5-1	-	TRBJ2-2	-	TGCGCCAGCAGCTTGGACCCCACCGGGGAGCTGTTTTTT	CASSLDPTGELFF
15	TRBV6-4	-	TRBJ2-7	-	TGTGCCAGCAGTGACGGGACGGGACGGTCCTACGAGCAGTACTTC	CASSDGTGRSYEQYF
15	TRBV30	-	TRBJ2-3	-	TGTGCCTGGTCTGACTTTGGTGGTCGCACAGATACGCAGTATTTT	CAWSDFGGRTDTQYF
18	TRBV27	TRBD2	TRBJ2-1	-	TGTGCCAGCAGTTTATGGGGGACTAGTCATTCCGCTTACAATGAGCAGTTCTTC	CASSLWGTSHSAYNEQFF
15	TRBV2	TRBD1	TRBJ2-2	-	TGTGCCAGCAGCCCCTCCGGACAGGGAGGAAGGGAGCTGTTTTTT	CASSPSGQGGRELFF